The TCR beta chain described here comes from a study of T cells after posttransplantation cyclophosphamide. Assay: immunoSEQ multiplex PCR; the TCRdb copy retains only in-frame clones and omits some. The table includes tens of thousands of clones, 73% detected once. The V gene end was trimmed by 5 bases and the J gene end by 5 bases; junction bases not matched to a gene: 9. Germline CDR1 is SEHNR and CDR2 is FQNEAQ (reference sequence). The CDR3 has 15 residues. This clone was recorded a few times. On the day of bone marrow donation, the related graft donor provided peripheral blood. J is TRBJ2-7 and V is TRBV7-9, with 10 bases identical to TRBD1. The sample was memory CD4+ T cells sorted from PBMCs. The TCR comes from a woman aged 60 to 75 in good health, CMV-negative, and a related stem cell transplant donor. This chain's CDR3 is CASSLNRDRGHEQYF. CDR3 coding DNA: TGTGCCAGCAGCCTAAACCGGGACAGGGGTCACGAGCAGTACTTC.